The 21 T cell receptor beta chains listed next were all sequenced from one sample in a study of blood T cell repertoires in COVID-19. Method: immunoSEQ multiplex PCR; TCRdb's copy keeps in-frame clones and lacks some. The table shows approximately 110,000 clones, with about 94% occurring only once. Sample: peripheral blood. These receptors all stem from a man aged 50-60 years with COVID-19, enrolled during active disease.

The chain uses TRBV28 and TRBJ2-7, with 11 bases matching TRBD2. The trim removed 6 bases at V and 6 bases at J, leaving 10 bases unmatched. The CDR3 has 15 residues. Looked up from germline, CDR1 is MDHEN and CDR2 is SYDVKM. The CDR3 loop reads CASSLYASGRFEQYF. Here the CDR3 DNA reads TGTGCCAGCAGCCTGTATGCTAGCGGGAGGTTCGAGCAGTACTTC.

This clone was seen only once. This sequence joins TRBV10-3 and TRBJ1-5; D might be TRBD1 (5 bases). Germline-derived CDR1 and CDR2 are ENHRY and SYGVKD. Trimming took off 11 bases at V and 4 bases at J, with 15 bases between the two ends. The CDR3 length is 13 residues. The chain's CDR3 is CASRDRLNQPQHF. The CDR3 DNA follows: TGTGCCTCGAGAGACAGATTAAATCAGCCCCAGCATTTT.

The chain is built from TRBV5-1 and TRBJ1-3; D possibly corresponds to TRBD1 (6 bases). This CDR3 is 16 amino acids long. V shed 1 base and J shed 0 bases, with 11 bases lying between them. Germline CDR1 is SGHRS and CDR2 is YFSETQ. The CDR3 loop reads CASSLTGSFSGNTIYF. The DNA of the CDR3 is TGCGCCAGCAGCTTGACAGGGTCCTTCTCTGGAAACACCATATATTTT. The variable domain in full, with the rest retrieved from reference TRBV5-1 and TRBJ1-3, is KAGVTQTPRYLIKTRGQQVTLSCSPISGHRSVSWYQQTPGQGLQFLFEYFSETQRNKGNFPGRFSGRQFSNSRSEMNVSTLELGDSALYLCASSLTGSFSGNTIYFGEGSWLTVV.

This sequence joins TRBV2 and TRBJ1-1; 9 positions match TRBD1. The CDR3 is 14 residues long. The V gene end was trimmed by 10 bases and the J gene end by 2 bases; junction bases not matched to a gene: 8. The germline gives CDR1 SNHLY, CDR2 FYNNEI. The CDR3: CANQWGQGNTEAFF. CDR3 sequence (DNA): TGTGCCAACCAGTGGGGACAGGGAAACACTGAAGCTTTCTTT.

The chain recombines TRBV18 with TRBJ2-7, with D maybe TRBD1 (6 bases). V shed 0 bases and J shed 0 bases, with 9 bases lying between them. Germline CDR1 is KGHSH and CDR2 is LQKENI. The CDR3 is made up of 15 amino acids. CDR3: CASSPPGTNSYEQYF. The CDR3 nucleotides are TGTGCCAGCTCACCACCCGGGACAAACTCCTACGAGCAGTACTTC.

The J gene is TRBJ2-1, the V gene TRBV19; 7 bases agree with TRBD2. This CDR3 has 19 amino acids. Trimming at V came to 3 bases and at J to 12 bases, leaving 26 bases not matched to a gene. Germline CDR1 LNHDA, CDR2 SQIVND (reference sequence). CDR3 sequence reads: CASSIGRAGDSRYSSGQFF. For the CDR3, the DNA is TGTGCCAGTAGTATCGGCAGGGCGGGAGACAGTCGTTATTCCTCGGGGCAGTTCTTC.

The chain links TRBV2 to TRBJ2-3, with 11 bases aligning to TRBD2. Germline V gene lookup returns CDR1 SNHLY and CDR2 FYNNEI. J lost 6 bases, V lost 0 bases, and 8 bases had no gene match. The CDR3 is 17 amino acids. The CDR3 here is CASSEAGASGRSDTQYF. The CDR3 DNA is TGTGCCAGCAGTGAAGCGGGGGCTAGCGGGAGGAGTGATACGCAGTATTTT.

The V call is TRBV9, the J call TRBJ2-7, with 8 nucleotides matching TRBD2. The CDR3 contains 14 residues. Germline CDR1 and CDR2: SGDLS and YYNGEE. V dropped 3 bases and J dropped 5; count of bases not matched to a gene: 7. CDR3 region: CASSAGLAPDEQYF. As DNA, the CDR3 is TGTGCCAGCAGCGCCGGACTAGCCCCCGACGAGCAGTACTTC.

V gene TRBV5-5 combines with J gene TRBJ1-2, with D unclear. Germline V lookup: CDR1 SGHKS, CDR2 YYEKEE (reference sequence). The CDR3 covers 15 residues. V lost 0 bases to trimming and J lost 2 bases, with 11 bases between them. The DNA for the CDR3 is TGTGCCAGCAGCTTGGACTACCGGATCAACTATGGCTACACCTTC. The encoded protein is CASSLDYRINYGYTF.

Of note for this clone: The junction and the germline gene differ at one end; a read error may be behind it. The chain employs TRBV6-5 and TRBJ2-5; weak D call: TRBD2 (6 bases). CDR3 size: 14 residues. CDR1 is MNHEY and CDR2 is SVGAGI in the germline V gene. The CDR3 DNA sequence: TGTGCCAGCAGAGACACCGGGACTGTCAAAGGGGAAGACTTC. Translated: CASRDTGTVKGEDF.

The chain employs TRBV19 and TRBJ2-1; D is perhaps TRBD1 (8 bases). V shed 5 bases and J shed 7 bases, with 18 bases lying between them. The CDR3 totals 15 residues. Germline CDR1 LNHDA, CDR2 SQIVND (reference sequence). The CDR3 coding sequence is TGTGCCAGTAGTTCCCGGACAGGGAGGGAAAATGAGCAGTTCTTC. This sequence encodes CASSSRTGRENEQFF.

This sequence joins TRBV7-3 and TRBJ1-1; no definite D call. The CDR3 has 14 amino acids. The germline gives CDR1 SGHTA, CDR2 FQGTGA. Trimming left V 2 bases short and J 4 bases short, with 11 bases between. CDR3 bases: TGTGCCAGCAGCTTAGCGGGCTGGAGCACTGAAGCTTTCTTT. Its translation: CASSLAGWSTEAFF.

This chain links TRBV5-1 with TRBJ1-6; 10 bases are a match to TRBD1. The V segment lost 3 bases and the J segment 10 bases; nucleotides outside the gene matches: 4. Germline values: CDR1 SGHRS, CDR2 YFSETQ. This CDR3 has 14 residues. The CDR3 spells CASSSPGQGSPLHF. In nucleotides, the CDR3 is TGCGCCAGCAGCTCTCCGGGACAGGGGTCACCCCTCCACTTT.

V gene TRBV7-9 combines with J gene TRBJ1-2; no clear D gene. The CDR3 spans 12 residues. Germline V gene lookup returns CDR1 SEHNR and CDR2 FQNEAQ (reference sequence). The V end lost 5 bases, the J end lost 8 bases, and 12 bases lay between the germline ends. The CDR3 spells CASSPREAGYTF. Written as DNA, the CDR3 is TGTGCCAGCAGCCCCCGTGAAGCCGGCTACACCTTC.

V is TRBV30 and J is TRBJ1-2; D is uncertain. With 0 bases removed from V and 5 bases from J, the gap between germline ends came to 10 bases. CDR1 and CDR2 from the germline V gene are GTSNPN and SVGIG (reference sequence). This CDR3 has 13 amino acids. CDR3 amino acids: CAWSVSEEYGYTF. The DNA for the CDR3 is TGTGCCTGGAGTGTCTCAGAGGAATATGGCTACACCTTC.

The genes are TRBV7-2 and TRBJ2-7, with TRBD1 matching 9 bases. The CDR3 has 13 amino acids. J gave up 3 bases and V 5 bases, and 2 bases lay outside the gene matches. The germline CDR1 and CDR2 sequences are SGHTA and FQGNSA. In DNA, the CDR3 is TGTGCCAGCAGCGCGGACAGGGGCTACGAGCAGTACTTC. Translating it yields CASSADRGYEQYF.

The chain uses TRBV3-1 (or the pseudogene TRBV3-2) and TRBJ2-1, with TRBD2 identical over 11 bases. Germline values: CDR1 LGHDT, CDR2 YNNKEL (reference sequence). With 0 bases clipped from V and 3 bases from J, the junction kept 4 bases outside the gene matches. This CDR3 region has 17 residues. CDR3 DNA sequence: TGTGCCAGCAGCCAAGAATCCACTAGCGGGAGCTACAATGAGCAGTTCTTC. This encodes CASSQESTSGSYNEQFF.

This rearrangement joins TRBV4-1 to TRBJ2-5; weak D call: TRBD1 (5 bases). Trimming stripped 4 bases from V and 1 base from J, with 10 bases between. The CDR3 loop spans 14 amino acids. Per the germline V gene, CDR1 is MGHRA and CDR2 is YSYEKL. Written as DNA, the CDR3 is TGCGCCAGCAGCCCGACAGAGACCCAAGAGACCCAGTACTTC. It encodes CASSPTETQETQYF.

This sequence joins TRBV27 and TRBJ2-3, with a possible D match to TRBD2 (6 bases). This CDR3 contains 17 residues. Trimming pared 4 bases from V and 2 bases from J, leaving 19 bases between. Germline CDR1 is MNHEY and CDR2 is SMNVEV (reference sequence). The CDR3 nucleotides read TGTGCCAGCAGTTCGACACCACTAGCCGGATCCACAGATACGCAGTATTTT. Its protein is CASSSTPLAGSTDTQYF.

CDR3 sequence (DNA): TGCGCCAGCAGCTTTGGGACACTCGGGCTAGCATTCCACGAGCAGTACTTC. This encodes CASSFGTLGLAFHEQYF. This chain uses TRBV5-1 with TRBJ2-7, with D perhaps TRBD1 (6 bases). The germline V gene has CDR1 SGHRS and CDR2 YFSETQ. Trimming pared 2 bases from V and 5 bases from J, leaving 23 bases between. CDR3 length: 17 amino acids.

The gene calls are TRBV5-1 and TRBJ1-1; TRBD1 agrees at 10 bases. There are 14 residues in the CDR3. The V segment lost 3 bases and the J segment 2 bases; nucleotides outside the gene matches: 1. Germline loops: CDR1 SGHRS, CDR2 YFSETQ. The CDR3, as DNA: TGCGCCAGCAGCTGGACAGGGGGTAACACTGAAGCTTTCTTT. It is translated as CASSWTGGNTEAFF.